This T cell receptor (beta chain) emerged from a study of T cell responses to AZD1222 COVID-19 vaccine. Assay used: immunoSEQ multiplex PCR; TCRdb lists only in-frame clones, some missing. Altogether some 130,000 clones are present, roughly 89% being singletons, with the ten largest covering 5% to 7.5%. V lost 6 bases, J lost 5 bases, and 10 bases lay in between. The CDR3 runs to 13 residues. Germline-derived CDR1 and CDR2 are LGHNA and YNFKEQ. As concerns this clone: Antigen unknown.

The study, taken as a whole, reports: Regions 160-218 and 743-854 dominated among vaccine-associated CD4 TCRs spanning spike. The study found Spike-specific TCR breadth and depth rose after two AZD1222 doses.

This receptor was taken from an adult in good health. The sample here was peripheral blood, taken on day 0 of AZD1222 vaccination. The chain combines TRBV4-2 with TRBJ1-4, with a weak D call TRBD1 (5 bases). The CDR3 DNA follows: TGTGCCAGCAGGGGGGGAATCAATGAAAAACTGTTTTTT. It is translated as CASRGGINEKLFF.